The 28 T cell receptor beta chains listed next were all sequenced from one sample in a study of PD-1 blockade in classical Hodgkin lymphoma (TCRdb year 2020). Interpreted using the paper, the time point label stands for: newly diagnosed, previously untreated cHL patient sample. Magnetic negative selection with a Miltenyi CD4+ T cell isolation kit was used to purify CD4+ T cells from thawed PBMCs. The library was prepared using the immunoSEQ multiplex PCR assay. TCRdb mirrors the immuneACCESS table, restricted to in-frame sequences. Some clones are absent from its copies; in checked studies, under half trace to an unresolved V gene, and the reason for the others is unknown. The sample yields roughly 27,000 clones; roughly 90% were counted once. The ten largest make up more than 0.35% of the sample. Sequenced input: CD4+ T cells from blood. These receptors all stem from a human donor with classical Hodgkin lymphoma.

In its sample, this clone was seen a few times. The rearrangement joins TRBV10-3 to TRBJ2-3; D remains unclear. The V end was cut by 3 bases, the J end by 3 bases, with 1 base between. The germline V gene encodes CDR1 ENHRY and CDR2 SYGVKD. The CDR3 loop spans 11 amino acids. CDR3 sequence (DNA): TGTGCCATCAGTGAAACAGATACGCAGTATTTT. This codes for CAISETDTQYF.

This chain links TRBV7-8 with TRBJ1-1; TRBD1 matches at 11 bases. In germline, CDR1 is SGHVS, CDR2 FQNEAQ. With 5 bases clipped from V and 11 bases from J, the junction kept 7 bases outside the gene matches. The CDR3 runs 13 residues. The CDR3 DNA reads TGTGCCAGCAGCCTCCGGGACAGGGGGGTCGCTTTCTTT. It codes for CASSLRDRGVAFF.

This chain joins TRBV6-6 and TRBJ2-5, with TRBD1 matching over 8 bases. Germline loops: CDR1 MNHNY, CDR2 SVGAGI (reference sequence). The CDR3 is made up of 16 amino acids. J gave up 2 bases and V 0 bases, and 5 bases lay outside the gene matches. The CDR3 sequence is CASSYSERTGQETQYF. The CDR3 DNA reads as TGTGCCAGCAGTTACTCCGAGAGGACAGGGCAAGAGACCCAGTACTTC.

This chain uses TRBV5-6 with TRBJ2-5; 8 bases align to TRBD1. Germline V gene sequence: CDR1 SGHDT, CDR2 YYEEEE. The CDR3 spans 15 residues. J was trimmed by 2 bases and V by 4 bases; bases with no gene match: 7. The chain's CDR3 is CASSRPTGAQETQYF. CDR3 in DNA: TGTGCCAGCAGCCGTCCGACAGGGGCTCAAGAGACCCAGTACTTC.

The chain uses TRBV5-1 and TRBJ1-4, with a weak D call TRBD1 (5 bases). Germline assignment: CDR1 SGHRS and CDR2 YFSETQ. CDR3 size: 15 residues. The V end was cut by 5 bases, the J end by 2 bases, with 13 bases between. In nucleotides, the CDR3 is TGCGCCAGCAGTCTAGGGGTTGGTACTAATGAAAAACTGTTTTTT. This translates into CASSLGVGTNEKLFF.

With respect to this clone: A read error may produce the germline difference seen at one junction end. The CDR3 region is CACRGQETQYF. CDR3 sequence (DNA): TGTGCCTGCAGGGGCCAAGAGACCCAGTACTTC. The chain couples TRBV28 to TRBJ2-5, with D possibly TRBD1 on 6 matching bases. The CDR3 spans 11 residues. Germline CDR1 MDHEN, CDR2 SYDVKM. Filled out from reference TRBV28 and TRBJ2-5, the complete variable domain reads DVKVTQSSRYLVKRTGEKVFLECVQDMDHENMFWYRQDPGLGLRLIYFSYDVKMKEKGDIPEGYSVSREKKERFSLILESASTNQTSMYLCACRGQETQYFGPGTRLLVL.

The CDR3 DNA sequence: TGTGCCAGCAGCCAAGTCCGGTCGGGGAATGAGCAGTTCTTC. This encodes CASSQVRSGNEQFF. V and J are TRBV14 and TRBJ2-1; D is possibly TRBD2 (5 bases). The CDR3 has 14 amino acids. Germline V gene data show CDR1 as SGHDN and CDR2 as FVKESK. V shed 1 base and J shed 7 bases, with 11 bases lying between them.

V usage is TRBV27 and J usage is TRBJ2-7, with TRBD2 matching over 12 bases. V lost 3 bases to trimming and J lost 2 bases; unmatched junction nucleotides: 5. Germline loops: CDR1 MNHEY, CDR2 SMNVEV (reference sequence). CDR3 size: 16 residues. Written as DNA, the CDR3 is TGTGCCAGCAGTTTTCTAGCGGGAGGGGAGGCCTACGAGCAGTACTTC. It specifies CASSFLAGGEAYEQYF.

The rearrangement uses TRBV28 and TRBJ2-5, with a tentative D call TRBD1 (6 bases). Between the trimmed V and J ends, which lost 6 bases and 2 bases, there was a span of 16 bases. Germline V lookup: CDR1 MDHEN, CDR2 SYDVKM. The CDR3 is 15 residues long. In DNA form, the CDR3 reads TGTGCCAGCAGATTCGCCGGGACACAACAAGAGACCCAGTACTTC. Its translation is CASRFAGTQQETQYF.

The table lists this clone with a few counts. The rearrangement links TRBV28 to TRBJ1-1, with D uncertain. In germline, CDR1 is MDHEN, CDR2 SYDVKM. V lost 3 bases and J lost 5, with 7 bases in between. This CDR3 has 12 residues. Here the CDR3 reads CASSLSVTEAFF. The CDR3 region has the DNA TGTGCCAGCAGTTTGTCGGTTACTGAAGCTTTCTTT.

V usage is TRBV7-2 and J usage is TRBJ2-3; 11 bases map to TRBD2. The CDR3 has 18 amino acids. With 5 bases clipped from V and 0 bases from J, the junction kept 10 bases outside the gene matches. Germline V gives CDR1 SGHTA, CDR2 FQGNSA. CDR3 sequence reads: CASSPRLAGRYSTDTQYF. In nucleotides, the CDR3 is TGTGCCAGCAGCCCTCGACTAGCGGGGCGGTATAGCACAGATACGCAGTATTTT.

The rearrangement links TRBV5-1 to TRBJ1-1, with TRBD1 as a possible D gene (5 bases). With 4 bases removed from V and 5 bases from J, the gap between germline ends came to 18 bases. This CDR3 has 15 amino acids. The germline V gene has CDR1 SGHRS and CDR2 YFSETQ. As DNA, the CDR3 is TGCGCCAGCAGCGACTTATCGGGACGGTTGACTGAAGCTTTCTTT. Encoded protein: CASSDLSGRLTEAFF. Full variable domain (outside the CDR3, taken from reference TRBV5-1 and TRBJ1-1): KAGVTQTPRYLIKTRGQQVTLSCSPISGHRSVSWYQQTPGQGLQFLFEYFSETQRNKGNFPGRFSGRQFSNSRSEMNVSTLELGDSALYLCASSDLSGRLTEAFFGQGTRLTVV.

The chain links TRBV18 to TRBJ2-7, with D maybe TRBD2 (6 bases). CDR1 and CDR2 (germline): KGHSH, LQKENI. This CDR3 has 14 residues. The V gene lost 3 bases and the J gene lost 0 bases, with 9 bases spanning the gap. Here the CDR3 reads CASSPTGDSYEQYF. The CDR3 DNA sequence: TGTGCCAGCTCACCGACGGGAGACTCCTACGAGCAGTACTTC. Combining the CDR3 with reference TRBV18 and TRBJ2-7 gives the whole variable domain NAGVMQNPRHLVRRRGQEARLRCSPMKGHSHVYWYRQLPEEGLKFMVYLQKENIIDESGMPKERFSAEFPKEGPSILRIQQVVRGDSAAYFCASSPTGDSYEQYFGPGTRLTVT.

The chain couples TRBV11-2 to TRBJ2-1; TRBD1 aligns across 7 bases. CDR3 length equals 13 residues. V lost 5 bases, J lost 10 bases, and 8 bases stayed unmatched. Per the germline V gene, CDR1 is SGHAT and CDR2 is FQNNGV. The DNA for the CDR3 is TGTGCCAGCAGCCGTTCTGACAGGGAAGAGCAGTTCTTC. As protein: CASSRSDREEQFF.

The V gene is TRBV5-1, the J gene TRBJ2-1, with D uncertain. This CDR3 comprises 14 residues. V lost 0 bases and J lost 3, with 7 bases in between. Germline V gene sequence: CDR1 SGHRS, CDR2 YFSETQ. The CDR3, as DNA: TGCGCCAGCAGCTTGGATAGGATCTACAATGAGCAGTTCTTC. It encodes CASSLDRIYNEQFF. The whole variable domain, filled in from reference TRBV5-1 and TRBJ2-1, reads KAGVTQTPRYLIKTRGQQVTLSCSPISGHRSVSWYQQTPGQGLQFLFEYFSETQRNKGNFPGRFSGRQFSNSRSEMNVSTLELGDSALYLCASSLDRIYNEQFFGPGTRLTVL.

The chain joins TRBV27 to TRBJ1-5, with TRBD1 matching over 8 bases. The V gene end was trimmed by 5 bases and the J gene end by 9 bases; junction bases not matched to a gene: 15. Germline-derived CDR1 and CDR2 are MNHEY and SMNVEV (reference sequence). This CDR3 is 16 amino acids long. The CDR3 spells CASSPRTGSPVLPQHF. The CDR3 DNA follows: TGTGCCAGCAGTCCGCGGACAGGGTCCCCCGTACTGCCCCAGCATTTT.

This chain links TRBV19 with TRBJ1-3; D remains unclear. The V end lost 4 bases, the J end lost 4 bases, and 17 bases lay between the germline ends. CDR3 length: 16 amino acids. The germline CDR1 and CDR2 sequences are LNHDA and SQIVND (reference sequence). CDR3 bases: TGTGCCAGTAGTACGATGATTCCGGGGTCCGGAAACACCATATATTTT. Translating it yields CASSTMIPGSGNTIYF.

The V gene is TRBV5-1, the J gene TRBJ2-2; 9 bases map to TRBD2. The CDR3 length is 15 residues. J was trimmed by 0 bases and V by 3 bases; bases with no gene match: 0. CDR1 SGHRS and CDR2 YFSETQ come from the germline V gene. The CDR3 loop is CASSSSGTNTGELFF. CDR3 nucleotide sequence: TGCGCCAGCAGCTCTAGCGGGACGAACACCGGGGAGCTGTTTTTT.

The gene calls are TRBV9 and TRBJ1-3; possibly TRBD1 for D (6 bases). The CDR3 is 17 amino acids. Germline V gives CDR1 SGDLS, CDR2 YYNGEE. V lost 4 bases to trimming and J lost 0 bases, with 17 bases between them. This chain's CDR3 is CASSTEQGPRSGNTIYF. The CDR3 region has the DNA TGTGCCAGCAGCACAGAGCAGGGGCCCCGCTCTGGAAACACCATATATTTT.

The chain is built from TRBV27 and TRBJ2-3; no definite D call. The V end was cut by 5 bases, the J end by 6 bases, with 12 bases between. The CDR3 is 13 amino acids. Germline V lookup: CDR1 MNHEY, CDR2 SMNVEV (reference sequence). The CDR3 loop is CASSLIIGDTQYF. CDR3 bases: TGTGCCAGCAGTCTAATAATTGGGGATACGCAGTATTTT.

The rearrangement joins TRBV6-6 to TRBJ2-5; D possibly corresponds to TRBD1 (6 bases). Trimming removed 4 bases at V and 5 bases at J, with 11 bases between. This CDR3 spans 13 amino acids. CDR1 is MNHNY, CDR2 SVGAGI, per germline (reference sequence). Here the CDR3 DNA reads TGTGCCAGCAGTTTCACAGGGCGGGAGACCCAGTACTTC. The encoded protein is CASSFTGRETQYF.

The chain joins TRBV5-1 to TRBJ2-3; 8 bases align to TRBD1. The CDR3 contains 15 residues. Germline V gene sequence: CDR1 SGHRS, CDR2 YFSETQ. Trimming took 4 bases from V and 6 from J; bases not matched to a gene: 10. The CDR3 DNA reads as TGCGCCAGCAGCCCCGAAGGCAGGGGGCTGGATACGCAGTATTTT. Protein sequence: CASSPEGRGLDTQYF. The variable domain in full, with the rest retrieved from reference TRBV5-1 and TRBJ2-3, is KAGVTQTPRYLIKTRGQQVTLSCSPISGHRSVSWYQQTPGQGLQFLFEYFSETQRNKGNFPGRFSGRQFSNSRSEMNVSTLELGDSALYLCASSPEGRGLDTQYFGPGTRLTVL.

J is TRBJ1-2 and V is TRBV7-8; 9 bases are shared with TRBD1. Unmatched junction bases numbered 8, after V lost 5 bases and J lost 4 bases. From germline, CDR1 is SGHVS and CDR2 FQNEAQ. CDR3 length equals 15 residues. The CDR3 DNA follows: TGTGCCAGCAGCCCTCGGACAGGGGAGGTCTATGGCTACACCTTC. Translated: CASSPRTGEVYGYTF.

In its sample, this clone was seen once. V and J are TRBV28 and TRBJ1-1, with D hard to call. Looked up from germline, CDR1 is MDHEN and CDR2 is SYDVKM. The CDR3 sequence is 12 residues long. V lost 6 bases and J lost 1, with 6 bases in between. The CDR3 sequence: CASRLENTEAFF. For the CDR3, the DNA is TGTGCCAGCAGACTAGAGAACACTGAAGCTTTCTTT.

The rearrangement uses TRBV4-3 and TRBJ2-1, with D hard to call. CDR1 and CDR2 (germline): LGHNA, YSLEER. V was shortened by 5 bases and J by 2 bases, with 13 bases between the two germline ends. The length of the CDR3 is 15 residues. The CDR3 DNA reads as TGCGCCAGCAGCAGGACCCTAGATCCCTACAATGAGCAGTTCTTC. Encoded protein: CASSRTLDPYNEQFF.

The J gene is TRBJ2-5, the V gene TRBV7-9; tentatively, D is TRBD1 (5 bases). The CDR3 runs 15 residues. CDR1 and CDR2 from the germline V gene are SEHNR and FQNEAQ (reference sequence). Trimming took 5 bases from V and 4 from J, leaving 17 bases between them. The CDR3 is CASSSPKGSVETQYF. Written as DNA, the CDR3 is TGTGCCAGCAGCAGCCCCAAGGGGTCAGTAGAGACCCAGTACTTC.

This clone was detected a few times. The chain links TRBV5-6 to TRBJ2-2; no definite D call. The V end was cut by 0 bases, the J end by 5 bases, with 11 bases between. The CDR3 has 15 amino acids. Germline assignment: CDR1 SGHDT and CDR2 YYEEEE. The chain's CDR3 is CASSLGLSLTGELFF. The CDR3 nucleotides are TGTGCCAGCAGCTTGGGGCTGAGTTTGACCGGGGAGCTGTTTTTT.

V is TRBV7-2 and J is TRBJ1-1; TRBD1 is a possible D gene (6 bases). This CDR3 contains 16 residues. V was trimmed by 0 bases and J by 1 base, leaving 12 bases between them. Germline lookup yields CDR1 SGHTA and CDR2 FQGNSA. For the CDR3, the DNA is TGTGCCAGCAGCTTAGCGGGGGGCTGGGCGAACACTGAAGCTTTCTTT. The encoded protein is CASSLAGGWANTEAFF.